The 32 T cell receptor beta chains reported below all come from one sample, sequenced in a study of cytomegalovirus exposure and HLA in healthy donors (dated by TCRdb to between 2016 and 2019). The protocol used for the library was the immunoSEQ multiplex PCR assay. A mixture of 60 forward primers for TCR Vbeta segments and 13 reverse primers for TCR Jbeta segments was used in the multiplex PCR. Sourced from immuneACCESS, this table was stored by TCRdb with only in-frame sequences that have V and J called. A share of the clones is absent; for the studies checked, an unresolved V gene accounts for under half, and the remainder has no known explanation. The sample table contains 150,000 to 200,000 clones; only one count was recorded for approximately 71% of them. The ten largest clones represent about 9.4% of the sample. Source material: PBMCs. These receptors were taken from a young man in good health and CMV-seropositive.

The chain carries TRBV15 and TRBJ1-1; no clear D. The V gene's germline CDR1 is LNHNV and CDR2 YYDKDF (reference sequence). The CDR3 is 13 amino acids. V was pared by 4 bases and J by 8 bases, with 14 bases between. The CDR3 loop reads CATSIVDTREAFF. The CDR3 DNA is TGTGCCACCAGCATAGTCGACACAAGGGAAGCTTTCTTT.

The chain has TRBV5-4 and TRBJ2-7; 8 bases match TRBD2. Germline V CDR1 and CDR2: SGHNT, YYREEE (reference sequence). The CDR3 runs to 15 residues. Unmatched junction bases numbered 10, after V lost 4 bases and J lost 4 bases. The CDR3 nucleotides read TGTGCCAGCAGCGCTCCCGGGACTAGGGTGTACGAGCAGTACTTC. Translation: CASSAPGTRVYEQYF.

The chain recombines TRBV30 with TRBJ2-1; 8 bases agree with TRBD2. V was clipped by 3 bases and J by 14 bases; unmatched bases: 12. The germline V gene has CDR1 GTSNPN and CDR2 SVGIG (reference sequence). The CDR3 has 13 residues. CDR3 DNA: TGTGCCTGGAGGGGTTATAGCGGGACGCGAAAGTTCTTC. Translating gives CAWRGYSGTRKFF.

The V and J genes are TRBV2 and TRBJ2-1, with 7 nucleotides matching TRBD2. The CDR3 extends over 11 amino acids. The germline V gene has CDR1 SNHLY and CDR2 FYNNEI. Losses at the gene ends were 10 bases for V and 9 bases for J; bases not matched to a gene: 6. The chain's CDR3 is CATKRDSEQFF. CDR3 coding DNA: TGTGCCACGAAGCGGGATAGTGAGCAGTTCTTC.

The V call is TRBV11-3, the J call TRBJ2-1; possible D gene TRBD2, 5 bases. There are 12 residues in the CDR3. The germline CDR1 and CDR2 sequences are SGHNT and YENEEA. V was cut by 5 bases and J by 8 bases, with 10 bases left in between. The CDR3 nucleotides are TGTGCCAGCAGCGCCCGTAGCGATGAGCAGTTCTTC. This translates into CASSARSDEQFF.

This clone showed up just once. This sequence joins TRBV16 and TRBJ1-1, with D possibly TRBD1 on 5 matching bases. CDR3 length: 13 amino acids. Germline loops: CDR1 KGHSY, CDR2 FQNENV. The ends were cut back, 8 bases at V and 0 bases at J, with 10 bases in the middle. CDR3 in amino acids: CASALDMNTEAFF. The DNA for the CDR3 is TGTGCCAGCGCCCTGGACATGAACACTGAAGCTTTCTTT.

The chain is built from TRBV5-6 and TRBJ1-2; 8 nucleotides agree with TRBD1. The germline V gene has CDR1 SGHDT and CDR2 YYEEEE. V lost 2 bases to trimming and J lost 4 bases; unmatched junction nucleotides: 7. The CDR3 loop spans 15 amino acids. The CDR3 DNA follows: TGTGCCAGCAGCTTCGGGACAGGAAATATCTATGGCTACACCTTC. Translating it yields CASSFGTGNIYGYTF. The full variable domain, in which reference TRBV5-6 and TRBJ1-2 provide the parts outside the CDR3, is DAGVTQSPTHLIKTRGQQVTLRCSPKSGHDTVSWYQQALGQGPQFIFQYYEEEERQRGNFPDRFSGHQFPNYSSELNVNALLLGDSALYLCASSFGTGNIYGYTFGSGTRLTVV.

This clone was seen just once. The V and J genes are TRBV11-3 and TRBJ2-7; D is undetermined. This CDR3 spans 13 amino acids. The germline V gene encodes CDR1 SGHNT and CDR2 YENEEA. Trimming cost V 2 bases and J 3 bases, with 8 bases left between them. As DNA, the CDR3 is TGTGCCAGCAGCTTATATAGATTCTACGAGCAGTACTTC. Its protein product is CASSLYRFYEQYF.

This clone has only a few counts. The rearrangement links TRBV5-1 to TRBJ2-1; no clear D gene. V gave up 2 bases and J gave up 2 bases, with 8 bases separating them. Germline assignment: CDR1 SGHRS and CDR2 YFSETQ. The CDR3 runs to 14 residues. The DNA of the CDR3 is TGCGCCAGCAGCTTTTTCCCTCCCTACAATGAGCAGTTCTTC. It translates to CASSFFPPYNEQFF.

The chain uses TRBV5-1 and TRBJ2-3; 7 nucleotides line up with TRBD1. V lost 4 bases to trimming and J lost 3 bases; unmatched junction nucleotides: 5. Germline V gene lookup returns CDR1 SGHRS and CDR2 YFSETQ. There are 14 residues in the CDR3. The CDR3 coding sequence is TGCGCCAGCAGCCCCGGGACAGCGACAGATACGCAGTATTTT. Translation: CASSPGTATDTQYF.

V and J are TRBV6-1 and TRBJ1-5, with D unclear. CDR1 is MNHNS and CDR2 is SASEGT in the germline V gene. The CDR3 sequence is 16 residues long. With 3 bases removed from V and 2 bases from J, the gap between germline ends came to 14 bases. The CDR3 DNA reads as TGTGCCAGCAGTGATCATGTCACTATGGGCAATCAGCCCCAGCATTTT. Translated: CASSDHVTMGNQPQHF.

The J gene is TRBJ1-5, the V gene TRBV27; maybe TRBD1 (6 bases). Germline CDR1 reads MNHEY; CDR2 reads SMNVEV (reference sequence). Trimming cost V 3 bases and J 3 bases, with 9 bases left between them. The CDR3 loop spans 14 amino acids. CDR3 residues: CASSLQGNNQPQHF. The CDR3 bases are TGTGCCAGCAGTTTGCAGGGGAACAATCAGCCCCAGCATTTT.

The rearrangement uses TRBV7-9 and TRBJ1-2; D unresolved. The CDR3 covers 15 residues. From germline, CDR1 is SEHNR and CDR2 FQNEAQ (reference sequence). Trimming took off 0 bases at V and 7 bases at J, with 15 bases between the two ends. The DNA of the CDR3 is TGTGCCAGCAGCTTAGCCGAGACGGCGGCGGGTGGCTACACCTTC. Amino acid sequence: CASSLAETAAGGYTF.

The rearrangement uses TRBV6-1 and TRBJ2-4, with D tentatively TRBD1 (5 bases). Germline V gene lookup returns CDR1 MNHNS and CDR2 SASEGT. The CDR3 has 14 amino acids. Trimming removed 5 bases at V and 5 bases at J, with 13 bases between. CDR3: CASSNQGLENIQYF. The CDR3 bases are TGTGCCAGCAGTAACCAGGGTTTGGAAAACATTCAGTACTTC.

About this clone itself: A read error may produce the germline difference seen at one junction end. V is TRBV25-1 and J is TRBJ2-7; 7 nucleotides line up with TRBD1. CDR3 length equals 13 residues. Germline CDR1 is MGHDK and CDR2 is SYGVNS. CDR3 coding DNA: TGTGCCAGCAGCCCCGGACAGGCGCCTTCAATATTCTTC. Its protein is CASSPGQAPSIFF.

This chain links TRBV7-9 with TRBJ2-3; TRBD2 matches at 13 bases. V was pared by 5 bases and J by 6 bases, with 8 bases of the junction left unmatched. Germline assignment: CDR1 SEHNR and CDR2 FQNEAQ (reference sequence). CDR3 length: 16 residues. CDR3 DNA: TGTGCCAGCAGCACATGGACTAGCGGGAGTTGGGATACGCAGTATTTT. It yields the protein CASSTWTSGSWDTQYF.

This clone has more than one count but fewer than ten. The V gene is TRBV4-1, the J gene TRBJ1-5, with D tentatively TRBD1 (6 bases). Germline CDR1 and CDR2: MGHRA and YSYEKL. The CDR3 has 15 residues. Trimming took 1 base from V and 6 from J, leaving 13 bases between them. The CDR3 DNA sequence: TGCGCCAGCAGCCAAGGTAACAGGGCCCCTCAGCCCCAGCATTTT. Protein sequence: CASSQGNRAPQPQHF.

This chain joins TRBV11-2 and TRBJ2-7; 8 bases fit TRBD2. The CDR3 contains 15 residues. CDR1 and CDR2 from the germline V gene are SGHAT and FQNNGV. After removal of 5 bases from V and 3 bases from J, the junction contained 9 bases not matched to a gene. The CDR3 spells CASSHLGSGGYEQYF. As DNA, the CDR3 is TGTGCCAGCAGCCACTTGGGGAGCGGGGGCTACGAGCAGTACTTC.

There are a few counts of this clone. The chain has TRBV28 and TRBJ2-7, with D tentatively TRBD2 (5 bases). Trimming removed 3 bases from V and 3 bases from J, with 15 bases in between. Germline lookup yields CDR1 MDHEN and CDR2 SYDVKM. The length of the CDR3 is 15 residues. CDR3 nucleotide sequence: TGTGCCAGCAGTTTTGTGGGAGCTGGGAACTACGAGCAGTACTTC. As protein: CASSFVGAGNYEQYF.

Points on this clone: The junction departs from germline at one end; a sequencing error may be responsible. The J gene is TRBJ2-5, the V gene TRBV7-9, with D perhaps TRBD1 or TRBD2 (5 bases each). Germline loops: CDR1 SEHNR, CDR2 FQNEAQ (reference sequence). The CDR3 covers 15 residues. The chain's CDR3 is CSSSLEGLGQETQYF. For the CDR3, the DNA is TGTTCCAGCAGCTTAGAGGGGCTGGGGCAAGAGACCCAGTACTTC.

This clone was observed a handful of times. V usage is TRBV5-1 and J usage is TRBJ2-3; 9 nucleotides agree with TRBD2. Per germline, CDR1 SGHRS and CDR2 YFSETQ. The junction had 6 bases not matched to a gene; V was cut back by 8 bases and J by 2 bases. This CDR3 spans 14 amino acids. This chain's CDR3 is CASSSGSYTDTQYF. In DNA form, the CDR3 reads TGCGCCAGTAGTAGCGGGAGCTACACAGATACGCAGTATTTT.

The chain couples TRBV9 to TRBJ2-7; TRBD1 aligns across 7 bases. The germline V gene has CDR1 SGDLS and CDR2 YYNGEE. V lost 3 bases, J lost 7 bases, and 13 bases stayed unmatched. The CDR3 runs to 15 residues. The CDR3 DNA reads as TGTGCCAGCAGCGCCAGGGGGAACTACCTCGGAGAGCAGTACTTC. It yields the protein CASSARGNYLGEQYF.

The rearrangement links TRBV28 to TRBJ1-1, with no clear D. Germline CDR1 and CDR2: MDHEN and SYDVKM. This CDR3 contains 13 residues. Trimming took off 5 bases at V and 6 bases at J, with 13 bases between the two ends. The CDR3 region is CASSVPGYAEAFF. CDR3 sequence (DNA): TGTGCCAGCAGTGTACCAGGTTACGCTGAAGCTTTCTTT.

The chain joins TRBV7-6 to TRBJ2-1, with 7 nucleotides matching TRBD2. CDR3 length: 16 residues. Germline values: CDR1 SGHVS, CDR2 FNYEAQ. Trimming took 1 base from V and 7 from J; bases not matched to a gene: 10. The chain's CDR3 is CASSLGSAGVDNEQFF. CDR3 nucleotide sequence: TGTGCCAGCAGCTTAGGTTCCGCGGGAGTGGATAATGAGCAGTTCTTC.

This clone has more than one count but fewer than ten. The V gene is TRBV5-1, the J gene TRBJ2-5; maybe TRBD2 (5 bases). Looked up from germline, CDR1 is SGHRS and CDR2 is YFSETQ. Trimming removed 5 bases from V and 1 base from J, with 6 bases in between. This CDR3 contains 12 residues. CDR3 DNA: TGCGCCAGCAGTGAGGGCCAAGAGACCCAGTACTTC. It specifies CASSEGQETQYF.

This clone was seen a few times. V is TRBV7-2 and J is TRBJ1-1; D perhaps matches TRBD1 (6 bases). Trimming pared 4 bases from V and 6 bases from J, leaving 15 bases between. Germline V gene sequence: CDR1 SGHTA, CDR2 FQGNSA. The CDR3 runs to 14 residues. The CDR3 nucleotides are TGTGCCAGCAGCTCTTCTGCCTGGGGGCCTGAAGCTTTCTTT. The encoded protein is CASSSSAWGPEAFF.

The rearrangement uses TRBV9 and TRBJ1-1; 12 bases agree with TRBD1. Germline trimming cut 4 bases from V and 1 base from J; bases unmatched to any gene: 8. Germline values: CDR1 SGDLS, CDR2 YYNGEE. CDR3 length equals 17 residues. In DNA, the CDR3 is TGTGCCAGCAGCATGGGACAGGGGGCGGTCGAGAACACTGAAGCTTTCTTT. The encoded protein is CASSMGQGAVENTEAFF.

The chain uses TRBV6-5 and TRBJ1-2, with a weak D call TRBD1 (6 bases). CDR3 length equals 15 residues. Trimming left V 6 bases short and J 8 bases short, with 22 bases between. Per the germline V gene, CDR1 is MNHEY and CDR2 is SVGAGI. The CDR3 spells CASSSPGQGSDGYTF. As DNA, the CDR3 is TGTGCCAGCAGCTCCCCGGGACAAGGATCGGACGGCTACACCTTC.

J is TRBJ2-7 and V is TRBV19, with TRBD1 matching 10 bases. The V and J ends lost 4 bases and 2 bases, in that order; junction bases with no gene match: 2. This CDR3 is 14 amino acids long. Germline values: CDR1 LNHDA, CDR2 SQIVND (reference sequence). CDR3 coding DNA: TGTGCCAGTAGTACCGGGACAGGGGCCTACGAGCAGTACTTC. It is translated as CASSTGTGAYEQYF.

The chain recombines TRBV4-1 with TRBJ1-2; TRBD1 matches 12 bases. V dropped 4 bases and J dropped 3; count of bases not matched to a gene: 3. The V gene's germline CDR1 is MGHRA and CDR2 YSYEKL. The CDR3 extends over 15 amino acids. DNA for the CDR3: TGCGCCAGCAGCCGTGGGACAGGGGGCGACTATGGCTACACCTTC. Encoded protein: CASSRGTGGDYGYTF.

This clone occurred once. The chain is built from TRBV7-9 and TRBJ2-7, with 9 bases fitting TRBD2. Germline V lookup: CDR1 SEHNR, CDR2 FQNEAQ (reference sequence). The ends lost 5 bases at V and 7 bases at J; junction bases unmatched: 9. The CDR3 length is 14 residues. In DNA form, the CDR3 reads TGTGCCAGCAGCCTAGACCTAGCGGGATATGAGCAGTACTTC. The encoded protein is CASSLDLAGYEQYF. The whole variable domain, filled in from reference TRBV7-9 and TRBJ2-7, reads DTGVSQNPRHKITKRGQNVTFRCDPISEHNRLYWYRQTLGQGPEFLTYFQNEAQLEKSRLLSDRFSAERPKGSFSTLEIQRTEQGDSAMYLCASSLDLAGYEQYFGPGTRLTVT.

This sequence joins TRBV29-1 and TRBJ1-1, with a weak D call TRBD1 (5 bases). V was pared by 4 bases and J by 4 bases, with 13 bases between. The CDR3 is made up of 13 amino acids. Germline CDR1 is SQVTM and CDR2 is ANQGSEA. CDR3 sequence reads: CSVVWGEGTEAFF. The DNA of the CDR3 is TGCAGCGTTGTATGGGGGGAAGGCACTGAAGCTTTCTTT.